This TCR beta chain was captured in a study of regulatory T cells in long-lasting Graves disease. Study overall: Antithyroid drugs had been taken under 3 months by newly diagnosed Graves' patients.

Sequencing libraries for TCR beta were prepared with iRepertoire HTBI primers and Arm-PCR of CDR3 regions. TCRdb ran MiXCR on the multiplex PCR reads and lists one entry per CDR3 protein. The sample gives about half a million distinct CDR3 sequences, around 13% of which show up once; 7.5% to 9% is in the top ten. V gave up 8 bases and J gave up 4 bases, with 12 bases separating them. From germline, CDR1 is SGHDN and CDR2 FVKESK. The CDR3 loop spans 13 amino acids. Specified time point: newly diagnosed GD, antithyroid drugs for less than 3 months. RNA from PBMCs was the source of the TCR library. The same sample was also used in a study of T cells in Graves' hyperthyroidism and ophthalmopathy.

This receptor was taken from a woman aged 30 to 39 with Graves disease. This material consisted of peripheral blood mononuclear cells (PBMCs), taken at new diagnosis, from a patient treated with antithyroid drugs. J is TRBJ1-3 and V is TRBV14; D not certain. CDR3 sequence (DNA): TGTGCCAGCTCCACAAAACAAGGAAACACCATATATTTT. Its translation is CASSTKQGNTIYF.